This TCR beta chain was sequenced for a study of siplizumab effects on memory and regulatory T cells. Repertoires were generated with immunoSEQ multiplex PCR, while TCRdb's copy carries only in-frame clones and drops some. Of 17,000 or so clones listed, approximately 46% are singletons. The CDR3 runs to 15 residues. Germline V lookup: CDR1 SGDLS, CDR2 YYNGEE. Trimming pared 0 bases from V and 1 base from J, leaving 7 bases between. Findings and caveats of the study: In siplizumab cultures, the suppressive function of proliferating Tregs remained unconfirmed. There appeared to be greater diversity in naive T cells than in memory cells, and naive T cells seemed major contributors to the alloresponse. Treg origin accounted for an average of approximately 67% of mappable alloreactive CD4+ clones with siplizumab and 25% to 30% in controls.

A 37°C coculture lasting roughly six days was applied to the mixed lymphocyte reaction cells. CFSE-tagged responder PBMCs and Violet Dye-tagged stimulator PBMCs were mixed 1:1. On this clone itself: Its antigen is unknown.

The sequence came from a human donor in good health; the cells came from an allogeneic mixed lymphocyte reaction. Sequencing was performed on CFSE-low (dividing) CD4+ T cells sorted from an allogeneic mixed lymphocyte reaction. The J gene is TRBJ2-2, the V gene TRBV9; D not resolved. The CDR3 bases are TGTGCCAGCAGCGTAGCCAGTCGGAACACCGGGGAGCTGTTTTTT. Translation gives CASSVASRNTGELFF. The whole variable domain, filled in from reference TRBV9 and TRBJ2-2, reads DSGVTQTPKHLITATGQRVTLRCSPRSGDLSVYWYQQSLDQGLQFLIQYYNGEERAKGNILERFSAQQFPDLHSELNLSSLELGDSALYFCASSVASRNTGELFFGEGSRLTVL.